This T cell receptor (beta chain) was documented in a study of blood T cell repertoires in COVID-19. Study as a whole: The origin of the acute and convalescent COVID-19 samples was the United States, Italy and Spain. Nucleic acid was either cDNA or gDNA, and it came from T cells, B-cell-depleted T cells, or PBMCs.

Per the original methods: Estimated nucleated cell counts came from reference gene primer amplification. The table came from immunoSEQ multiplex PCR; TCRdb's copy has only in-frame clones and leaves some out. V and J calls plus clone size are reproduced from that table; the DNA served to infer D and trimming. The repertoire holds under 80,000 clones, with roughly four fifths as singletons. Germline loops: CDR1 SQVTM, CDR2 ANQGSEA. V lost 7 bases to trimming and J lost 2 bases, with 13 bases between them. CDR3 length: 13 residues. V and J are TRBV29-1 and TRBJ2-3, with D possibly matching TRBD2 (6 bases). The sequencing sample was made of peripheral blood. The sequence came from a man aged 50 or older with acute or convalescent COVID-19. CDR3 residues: CSAPGLNTDTQYF. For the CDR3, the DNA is TGCAGCGCCCCGGGACTGAACACAGATACGCAGTATTTT.